Described below is a single T cell receptor beta chain sequence and its context. TCRbeta library construction was performed incorporating unique molecular identifiers. MiXCR, run by TCRdb on the PCR reads, gives a single entry per CDR3 protein. The data show about 360,000 distinct CDR3 sequences, 10% to 15% seen once. This entry belongs to a study of T-cell reconstitution after alpha-beta-depleted transplantation in children. CDR1 is SGHTA and CDR2 is FQGTGA in the germline V gene. Trimming left V 8 bases short and J 1 base short, with 11 bases between. This CDR3 region has 13 residues. V gene TRBV7-3 combines with J gene TRBJ1-1, with D possibly matching TRBD1 (6 bases). This material consisted of PBMCs, taken from the stem cell graft. This receptor was identified in a human donor who donated a stem cell graft to a child with Fanconi anemia. The CDR3 protein is CASGEQGNTEAFF. The CDR3 nucleotides are TGTGCCAGCGGCGAACAGGGGAACACTGAAGCTTTCTTT.